This T cell receptor beta chain is from a study of blood T cell repertoires in COVID-19. Losses at the gene ends were 4 bases for V and 0 bases for J; bases not matched to a gene: 5. The CDR3 is 17 amino acids. Germline V lookup: CDR1 ENHRY, CDR2 SYGVKD. As processed by the authors: Researchers report that nucleated cell counts were estimated from reference gene primer amplification. TCRdb keeps only in-frame clones here, not all; method: immunoSEQ multiplex PCR. V, J and clone size are those of that table, while D and trimming were read from the DNA. The sample contains about 8,700 clones, 80% to 90% of which appear only once.

This clonotype originated in a human donor with active COVID-19. The donor label of this sample is uncertain. J is TRBJ2-3 and V is TRBV10-3; 12 bases line up with TRBD2. The specimen sequenced was peripheral blood. The CDR3 coding sequence is TGTGCCATCAGTGCAAGACTAGCGGGGGCTAGCACAGATACGCAGTATTTT. This sequence encodes CAISARLAGASTDTQYF.